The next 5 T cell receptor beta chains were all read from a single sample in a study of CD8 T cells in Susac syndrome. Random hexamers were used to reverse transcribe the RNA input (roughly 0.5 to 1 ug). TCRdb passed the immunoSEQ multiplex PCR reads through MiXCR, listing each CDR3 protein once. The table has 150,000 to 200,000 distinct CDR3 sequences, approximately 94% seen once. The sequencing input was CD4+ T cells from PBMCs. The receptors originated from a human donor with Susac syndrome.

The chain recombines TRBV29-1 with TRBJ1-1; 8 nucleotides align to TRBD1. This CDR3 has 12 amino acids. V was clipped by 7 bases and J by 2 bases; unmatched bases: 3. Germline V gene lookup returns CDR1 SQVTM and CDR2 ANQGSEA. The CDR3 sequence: CSGDRGNTEAFF. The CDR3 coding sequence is TGCAGCGGAGACAGGGGTAACACTGAAGCTTTCTTT.

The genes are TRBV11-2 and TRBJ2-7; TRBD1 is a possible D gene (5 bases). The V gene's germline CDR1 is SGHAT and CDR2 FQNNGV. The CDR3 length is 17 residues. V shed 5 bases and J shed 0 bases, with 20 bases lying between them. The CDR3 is CASSPLRRQGSSYEQYF. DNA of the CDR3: TGTGCCAGCAGCCCCCTTCGCAGGCAGGGAAGCTCCTACGAGCAGTACTTC.

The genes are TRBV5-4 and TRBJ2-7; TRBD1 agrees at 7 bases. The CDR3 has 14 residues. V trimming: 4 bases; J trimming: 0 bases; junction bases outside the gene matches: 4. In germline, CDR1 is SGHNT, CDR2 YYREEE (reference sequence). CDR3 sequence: CASSKDRSSYEQYF. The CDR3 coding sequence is TGTGCCAGCAGCAAGGACAGGAGCTCCTACGAGCAGTACTTC.

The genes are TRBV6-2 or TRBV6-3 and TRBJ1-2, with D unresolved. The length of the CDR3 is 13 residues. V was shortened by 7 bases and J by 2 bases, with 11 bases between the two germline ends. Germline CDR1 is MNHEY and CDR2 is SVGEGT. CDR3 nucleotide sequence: TGTGCCAGCATCGCAGGTTCCAACTATGGCTACACCTTC. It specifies CASIAGSNYGYTF.

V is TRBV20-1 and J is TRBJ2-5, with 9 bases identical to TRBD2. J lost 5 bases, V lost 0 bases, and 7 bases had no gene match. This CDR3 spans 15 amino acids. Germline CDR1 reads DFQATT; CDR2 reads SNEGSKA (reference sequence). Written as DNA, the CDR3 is TGCAGTGCTAGAGAGACTAGCGGCGATTGGGAGACCCAGTACTTC. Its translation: CSARETSGDWETQYF.